These T cell receptor beta chains were read from a single sample in a study of spatial heterogeneity in lung cancer. In TCRdb, the 5' RACE reads were re-called with MiXCR into one record per CDR3 protein. This table has just over 9,500 distinct CDR3 sequences, 8% to 10% appearing once. The sample here was lung tumor tissue, taken at surgery. Source of these receptors: a female donor with early-stage non-small cell lung cancer. Each CDR3 is given with its conserved first and last residue. Each record gives: V gene, CDR3 protein.

>TRBV29-1
CSVEGLANYGYTF
>TRBV2
CASSTGRPEQYF
>TRBV7-6
CASSLGDRANSPPHF
>TRBV12-3/TRBV12-4
CASSPRQGGKDEQYF
>TRBV7-9
CASRLGGAYGYTF
>TRBV14
CASSPPWGDRADNEQFF
>TRBV3-1
CASSPYAGGYQETQYF
>TRBV12-3/TRBV12-4
CASSLEGRDTQYF
>TRBV6-2/TRBV6-3
CASRTGVTQYF
>TRBV4-3
CASSQAGLAGGPKTQYF